The clone carrying this T cell receptor beta chain was seen once. Its antigen is currently unknown. This record belongs to a study of cytomegalovirus exposure and HLA in healthy donors. The wider study: In an earlier analysis, almost 120 million unique TCR beta sequences were found from 200 million or so T cells.

Study-wide points: Accurate prediction of most subjects' HLA-A and HLA-B alleles from TCR beta sequences was reported. When analyzed later, the rates of TCR association showed variation by HLA locus, with DRB1 the most and HLA-C the fewest. When a later analysis compared HLA-associated TCR beta chains with equally common others, the HLA-associated chains turned out to be more clonally expanded and to have lower generation probabilities.

Trimming left V 4 bases short and J 5 bases short, with 12 bases between. Germline V gene data show CDR1 as SGHRS and CDR2 as YFSETQ. The CDR3 runs 14 residues. PCR amplification relied on 60 Vbeta primers (plus 13 Jbeta primers). Here immunoSEQ multiplex PCR was the method, and the copy in TCRdb shows in-frame clones only, minus some. The sample shows roughly 220,000 clones, 80% to 90% of them seen only once. Sequencing was carried out using PBMCs. The chain joins TRBV5-1 to TRBJ1-4, with D maybe TRBD1 (5 bases). The sequence derives from a man aged 25 to 45 in good health and CMV-seronegative. CDR3 DNA sequence: TGCGCCAGCAGCATCCAGGGATGGAATGAAAAACTGTTTTTT. Its translation is CASSIQGWNEKLFF.